The clone carrying this T cell receptor beta chain was found once. Clones were read by immunoSEQ multiplex PCR, and TCRdb kept only the in-frame ones, dropping some. The sample carries roughly 54,000 clones, around 95% recorded once. The entry originates in a study of control samples from healthy donors and cancer patients. CDR3 length equals 14 residues. The germline V and J ends were trimmed by 3 bases and 5 bases, with 8 bases remaining between them. The V gene's germline CDR1 is MDHEN and CDR2 SYDVKM. The sequencing sample was made of blood. This chain connects TRBV28 to TRBJ1-6; D call uncertain. This TCR was sampled from a woman in her twenties or thirties in good health. In DNA form, the CDR3 reads TGTGCCAGCAGTTTCGCCAGAGATAATTCACCCCTCCACTTT. Its protein product is CASSFARDNSPLHF.